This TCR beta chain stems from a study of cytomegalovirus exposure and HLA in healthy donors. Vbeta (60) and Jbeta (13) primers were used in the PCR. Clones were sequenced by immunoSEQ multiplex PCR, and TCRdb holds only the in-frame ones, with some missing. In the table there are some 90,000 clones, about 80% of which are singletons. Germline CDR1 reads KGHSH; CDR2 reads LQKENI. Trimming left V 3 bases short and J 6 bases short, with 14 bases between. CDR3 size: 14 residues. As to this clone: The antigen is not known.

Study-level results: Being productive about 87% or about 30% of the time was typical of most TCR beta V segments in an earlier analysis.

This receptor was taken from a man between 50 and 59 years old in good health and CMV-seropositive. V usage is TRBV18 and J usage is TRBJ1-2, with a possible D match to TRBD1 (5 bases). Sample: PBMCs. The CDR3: CASSPLGGNHGYTF. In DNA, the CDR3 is TGTGCCAGCTCACCCCTCGGGGGGAACCATGGCTACACCTTC. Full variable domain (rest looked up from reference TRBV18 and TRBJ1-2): NAGVMQNPRHLVRRRGQEARLRCSPMKGHSHVYWYRQLPEEGLKFMVYLQKENIIDESGMPKERFSAEFPKEGPSILRIQQVVRGDSAAYFCASSPLGGNHGYTFGSGTRLTVV.